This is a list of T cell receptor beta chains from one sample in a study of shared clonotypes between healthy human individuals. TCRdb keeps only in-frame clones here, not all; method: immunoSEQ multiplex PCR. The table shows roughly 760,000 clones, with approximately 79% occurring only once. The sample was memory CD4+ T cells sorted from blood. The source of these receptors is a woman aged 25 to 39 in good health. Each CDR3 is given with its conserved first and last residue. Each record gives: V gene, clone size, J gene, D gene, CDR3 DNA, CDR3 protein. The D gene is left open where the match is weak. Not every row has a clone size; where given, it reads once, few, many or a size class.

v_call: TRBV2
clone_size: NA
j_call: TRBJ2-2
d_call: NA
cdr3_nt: TGTGCCAGCAGACCCTTCGGGAGGGAGCTGTTTTTT
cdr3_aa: CASRPFGRELFF

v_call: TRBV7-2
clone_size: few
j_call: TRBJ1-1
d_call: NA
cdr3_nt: TGTGCCAGCAGCTTAGTCCGGGGGTTGAACACTGAAGCTTTCTTT
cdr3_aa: CASSLVRGLNTEAFF

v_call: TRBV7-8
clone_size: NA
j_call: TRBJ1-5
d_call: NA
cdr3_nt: TGTGCCAGCAGCTTAGCCGAAAATCAGCCCCAGCATTTT
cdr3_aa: CASSLAENQPQHF

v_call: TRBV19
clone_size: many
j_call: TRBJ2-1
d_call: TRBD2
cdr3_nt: TGTGCCAGTAGGGAGACTAGCGATTACAATGAGCAGTTCTTC
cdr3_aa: CASRETSDYNEQFF

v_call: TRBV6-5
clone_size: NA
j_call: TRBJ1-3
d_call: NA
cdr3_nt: TGTGCCAGCAGCGCAGGGTTTGGGGGAAACACCATATATTTT
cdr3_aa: CASSAGFGGNTIYF

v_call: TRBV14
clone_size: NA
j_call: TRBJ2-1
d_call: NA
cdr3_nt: TGTGCCAGCAGCCGGGGACCCGTGAAGTTCTTC
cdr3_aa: CASSRGPVKFF

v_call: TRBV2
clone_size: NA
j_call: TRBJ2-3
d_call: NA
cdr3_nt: TGTGCCAGCAGTGTCATCCGCACAGATACGCAGTATTTT
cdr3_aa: CASSVIRTDTQYF

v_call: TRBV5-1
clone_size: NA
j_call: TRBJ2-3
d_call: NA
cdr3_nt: TGCGCCAGCAGCCCCGGTCAGACAGATACGCAGTATTTT
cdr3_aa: CASSPGQTDTQYF

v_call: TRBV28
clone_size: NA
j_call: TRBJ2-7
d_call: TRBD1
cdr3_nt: TGTGCCAGCAGGACCGGGACAGGCCATGTTTTC
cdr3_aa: CASRTGTGHVF

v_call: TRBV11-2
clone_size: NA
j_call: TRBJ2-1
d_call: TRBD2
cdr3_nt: TGTGCCAGCAGGAAGACTAGCGGGAGGGCCCAAGAGCAGTTCTTC
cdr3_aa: CASRKTSGRAQEQFF

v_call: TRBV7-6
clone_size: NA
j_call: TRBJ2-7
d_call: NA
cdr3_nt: TGTGCCAGCAGCGAACGACAGACCTACGAGCAGTACTTC
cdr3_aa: CASSERQTYEQYF

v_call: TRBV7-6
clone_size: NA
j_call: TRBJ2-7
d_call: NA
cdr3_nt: TGTGCCAGCAGCCCAGGCGCGAGATACGAGCAGTACTTC
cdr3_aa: CASSPGARYEQYF